The sequence of this T cell receptor beta chain was determined in a study of human T cells and chemical hapten exposure. Across the whole study: Patches that contained 0.01% DPC were applied to the upper back and read at 6 days. TCR yields per sample varied mostly from small pooled library volume differences. Broader study findings: Following DPC sensitization, TCRs present above 1 in 1000 frequency showed no change.

Within the library, unique molecular identifiers were attached to each individual cDNA molecule. TCRdb used MiXCR to reprocess the RACE reads, holding one entry per CDR3 protein. The table shows under 200,000 distinct CDR3 sequences, with around 30% occurring only once. V gave up 7 bases and J gave up 4 bases, with 15 bases separating them. The CDR3 is 13 amino acids. Germline values: CDR1 GTSNPN, CDR2 SVGIG (reference sequence). This clonotype came up a few times. Its antigen is not identified. Specified time point: pre-sensitization, week 0. The treatment was: therapeutic diphenylcyclopropenone sensitization with weekly scalp DPC.

The chain couples TRBV30 to TRBJ2-3, with D possibly being TRBD1 or TRBD2 (6 bases each). The sample here was whole blood, taken in connection with sensitization to the hapten diphenylcyclopropenone (DPC). The source is a woman in her 30s with alopecia areata. Some clones in this sample may be carry-over from other donors' samples. The CDR3 spells CALQGGLADTQYF. DNA of the CDR3: TGTGCCTTACAGGGAGGCTTGGCAGATACGCAGTATTTT.